The 11 T cell receptor beta chains below come from one sample, sequenced in a study of beta chain features in type 1 diabetes. Since all of the isolated RNA was reverse transcribed, expressed TCRB transcripts were what got sequenced. The repertoire was sequenced with immunoSEQ multiplex PCR; TCRdb's copy has only in-frame clones and lacks some. The table has a few hundred thousand clones, about 10% seen once; the top ten hold under 0.035%. The source material was naive CD4+ T cells from blood. The receptors originated from a woman between 18 and 30 years old in good health.

In its sample, this clone was seen a few times. The rearrangement uses TRBV27 and TRBJ2-7; 13 bases fit TRBD2. In germline, CDR1 is MNHEY, CDR2 SMNVEV (reference sequence). The CDR3 has 17 amino acids. The J segment lost 5 bases and the V segment lost 6 bases, leaving 13 bases of the junction unmatched. The CDR3 here is CASSRLGLAGVFDEQYF. For the CDR3, the DNA is TGTGCCAGCAGCCGCCTCGGACTAGCGGGAGTATTTGACGAGCAGTACTTC.

This clone has only a few counts. The chain employs TRBV5-1 and TRBJ2-1; 15 bases agree with TRBD2. From germline, CDR1 is SGHRS and CDR2 YFSETQ. The V gene end was trimmed by 4 bases and the J gene end by 9 bases; junction bases not matched to a gene: 8. CDR3 size: 16 residues. DNA of the CDR3: TGCGCCAGCAGCCCGGGACTAGCGGGAGGCTGGGGTGAGCAGTTCTTC. Amino acids: CASSPGLAGGWGEQFF.

The J gene is TRBJ1-3, the V gene TRBV4-1; D not resolved. CDR3 length: 15 amino acids. V was pared by 4 bases and J by 0 bases, with 10 bases between. Germline V gene sequence: CDR1 MGHRA, CDR2 YSYEKL. CDR3 in DNA: TGCGCCAGCAGCCGCGGGGTTAGCTCTGGAAACACCATATATTTT. Protein product: CASSRGVSSGNTIYF.

This clone has only a few counts. The chain combines TRBV5-1 with TRBJ2-3; weak D call: TRBD1 (5 bases). The length of the CDR3 is 14 residues. In germline, CDR1 is SGHRS, CDR2 YFSETQ. Trimming took off 0 bases at V and 2 bases at J, with 7 bases between the two ends. The CDR3 DNA follows: TGCGCCAGCAGCTTGGAACAGGCCACAGATACGCAGTATTTT. Protein product: CASSLEQATDTQYF.

This clone was seen more than once but under ten times. This chain links TRBV15 with TRBJ1-2; possible D gene TRBD1, 6 bases. Germline V CDR1 and CDR2: LNHNV, YYDKDF (reference sequence). The CDR3 loop spans 14 amino acids. Trimming removed 5 bases at V and 8 bases at J, with 18 bases between. CDR3 residues: CATSPGQIPTGYTF. CDR3 DNA: TGTGCCACCAGCCCAGGACAGATTCCGACCGGCTACACCTTC.

This clone was found a few times. The chain joins TRBV10-3 to TRBJ2-7; 9 bases align to TRBD1. V shed 0 bases, J shed 3 bases, and the junction held 0 bases outside the gene matches. CDR1 is ENHRY, CDR2 SYGVKD, per germline. The CDR3 has 14 residues. The DNA of the CDR3 is TGTGCCATCAGTGAGTCGGGACAGGGCTACGAGCAGTACTTC. Translation: CAISESGQGYEQYF.

This clone was observed a handful of times. This CDR3 is CASSKGGQGNTIYF. The CDR3 nucleotides read TGCGCCAGCAGCAAAGGGGGACAGGGAAACACCATATATTTT. The V gene is TRBV4-1, the J gene TRBJ1-3; 7 bases are a match to TRBD1. CDR1 is MGHRA, CDR2 YSYEKL, per germline. The length of the CDR3 is 14 residues. J was trimmed by 4 bases and V by 5 bases; bases with no gene match: 5.

This clone was seen only a few times. The chain has TRBV14 and TRBJ1-2; tentatively, D is TRBD1 (6 bases). The CDR3 extends over 14 amino acids. V lost 3 bases to trimming and J lost 8 bases, with 16 bases between them. Germline CDR1 SGHDN, CDR2 FVKESK. In nucleotides, the CDR3 is TGTGCCAGCAGCCAGAACTCAGGGGAATTCGGCTACACCTTC. This translates into CASSQNSGEFGYTF.

V usage is TRBV5-4 and J usage is TRBJ2-5; no clear D. CDR3 length: 13 amino acids. Deletions cut 8 bases from V and 0 bases from J, with 11 bases between. CDR1 and CDR2 (germline): SGHNT, YYREEE (reference sequence). Here the CDR3 DNA reads TGTGCCAGTGGGTACAGCAACCAAGAGACCCAGTACTTC. It codes for CASGYSNQETQYF.

This clone was seen more than once but under ten times. The chain joins TRBV2 to TRBJ2-7; D is perhaps TRBD2 (7 bases). The CDR3 covers 15 residues. Germline loops: CDR1 SNHLY, CDR2 FYNNEI. V shed 4 bases and J shed 5 bases, with 18 bases lying between them. CDR3 sequence reads: CASSVLPGRGDEQYF. As DNA, the CDR3 is TGTGCCAGCAGTGTATTGCCAGGGAGGGGGGACGAGCAGTACTTC.

V and J are TRBV6-1 and TRBJ1-1; no clear D. The V end was cut by 6 bases, the J end by 5 bases, with 4 bases between. Looked up from germline, CDR1 is MNHNS and CDR2 is SASEGT. The CDR3 length is 10 residues. The CDR3 reads CASRRTEAFF. CDR3 bases: TGTGCCAGCAGACGGACTGAAGCTTTCTTT.